This T cell receptor (beta chain) was identified in a study of cytomegalovirus exposure and HLA in healthy donors. With 60 Vbeta and 13 Jbeta primers, the PCR was carried out. TCRdb's table, derived via immunoSEQ multiplex PCR, lists solely in-frame clones and lacks some. The sample gives 95,000 to 110,000 clones, around 61% of which show up once; under 3.5% is in the top ten. V lost 6 bases, J lost 5 bases, and 12 bases lay in between. This CDR3 is built from 13 residues. Germline CDR1 is SGHDT and CDR2 is YYEEEE. The sample was PBMCs. This TCR derives from a woman aged 45-59 years in good health and CMV-seronegative. The V and J genes are TRBV5-6 and TRBJ1-3; D not resolved. The DNA of the CDR3 is TGTGCCAGCATCGGACTACCCAGAAACACCATATATTTT. Protein: CASIGLPRNTIYF.